This T cell receptor (beta chain) emerged from a study of cytomegalovirus exposure and HLA in healthy donors. Use of 60 Vbeta and 13 Jbeta primers characterized the PCR. Clones were sequenced by immunoSEQ multiplex PCR, and TCRdb holds only the in-frame ones, with some missing. The sample lists under 250,000 clones; roughly 88% were seen once. The CDR3 has 14 amino acids. Looked up from germline, CDR1 is LNHDA and CDR2 is SQIVND (reference sequence). V was clipped by 3 bases and J by 7 bases; unmatched bases: 6. Sequencing used PBMCs. The chain couples TRBV19 to TRBJ1-1; 9 positions agree with TRBD1. This clonotype was obtained from a boy younger than 10 in good health and CMV-seronegative. The DNA for the CDR3 is TGTGCCAGTAGTATCCGGGACAGGGTAAGTGAAGCTTTCTTT. It specifies CASSIRDRVSEAFF. The full variable domain, in which reference TRBV19 and TRBJ1-1 provide the parts outside the CDR3, is DGGITQSPKYLFRKEGQNVTLSCEQNLNHDAMYWYRQDPGQGLRLIYYSQIVNDFQKGDIAEGYSVSREKKESFPLTVTSAQKNPTAFYLCASSIRDRVSEAFFGQGTRLTVV.